A single sample is the source of the 31 T cell receptor beta chains below, sequenced in a study of shared clonotypes between healthy human individuals. TCRdb keeps only in-frame clones here, not all; method: immunoSEQ multiplex PCR. This table holds over 2 million clones, 85% to 95% found once. The sequencing sample was made of naive CD4+ T cells from PBMCs. Documented subset: CD45RA+ positively selected. These receptors came from a man aged 18 to 30 in good health. Some clones in this sample may be carry-over from other donors' samples.

V and J are TRBV28 and TRBJ2-7, with 9 bases that match TRBD1. The V segment lost 1 base and the J segment 8 bases; nucleotides outside the gene matches: 9. Per germline, CDR1 MDHEN and CDR2 SYDVKM. The CDR3 extends over 15 amino acids. The CDR3 spells CASSLYRDREEKQYF. The CDR3, as DNA: TGTGCCAGCAGTTTATACCGGGACAGGGAGGAGAAGCAGTACTTC.

Only one count was recorded for this clone. The chain joins TRBV28 to TRBJ2-1, with a weak D call TRBD1 (5 bases). The CDR3 length is 18 residues. Germline CDR1 is MDHEN and CDR2 is SYDVKM. V was pared by 4 bases and J by 0 bases, with 19 bases between. The CDR3 region is CASSSPQGGASSYNEQFF. The CDR3 coding sequence is TGTGCCAGCAGTTCCCCCCAGGGTGGGGCTAGCTCCTACAATGAGCAGTTCTTC.

J is TRBJ1-5 and V is TRBV6-1; a possible D gene is TRBD1 (5 bases). The germline V and J ends were trimmed by 3 bases and 4 bases, with 10 bases remaining between them. CDR3 length: 14 amino acids. Germline CDR1 MNHNS, CDR2 SASEGT. The CDR3 spells CASSDVPGNQPQHF. CDR3 nucleotide sequence: TGTGCCAGCAGTGACGTCCCAGGGAATCAGCCCCAGCATTTT.

The rearrangement joins TRBV19 to TRBJ2-2, with a tentative D call TRBD1 (5 bases). The CDR3 has 17 residues. The germline V and J ends were trimmed by 2 bases and 3 bases, with 16 bases remaining between them. Looked up from germline, CDR1 is LNHDA and CDR2 is SQIVND (reference sequence). The CDR3 coding sequence is TGTGCCAGTAGTATACAGGGCCTCTCCCTATACACCGGGGAGCTGTTTTTT. Residues: CASSIQGLSLYTGELFF.

The chain is built from TRBV4-2 and TRBJ2-7; tentative D call: TRBD2 (5 bases). V was shortened by 0 bases and J by 2 bases, with 20 bases between the two germline ends. Germline CDR1 reads LGHNA; CDR2 reads YNFKEQ. CDR3 size: 18 residues. CDR3 in amino acids: CASSQDYRRRASPYEQYF. The CDR3 DNA follows: TGTGCCAGCAGCCAAGATTACCGCCGGCGAGCTAGCCCCTACGAGCAGTACTTC.

This chain uses TRBV5-5 with TRBJ2-7; no reliable D call. The CDR3 spans 12 residues. Germline lookup yields CDR1 SGHKS and CDR2 YYEKEE (reference sequence). V shed 1 base and J shed 4 bases, with 6 bases lying between them. The CDR3 DNA follows: TGTGCCAGCAGCTTGAATGCGTACGAGCAGTACTTC. Translating it yields CASSLNAYEQYF.

The CDR3, as DNA: TGCGCCAGCAGCCAGCCGGACCGGGACAGGTCCTACGAGCAGTACTTC. Protein sequence: CASSQPDRDRSYEQYF. The V and J genes are TRBV4-1 and TRBJ2-7, with 8 nucleotides matching TRBD1. V lost 3 bases and J lost 1; bases outside the gene matches: 8. The CDR3 has 16 residues. CDR1 is MGHRA and CDR2 is YSYEKL in the germline V gene.

V usage is TRBV7-8 and J usage is TRBJ2-7; 7 bases match TRBD2. The germline gives CDR1 SGHVS, CDR2 FQNEAQ. The CDR3 is 16 amino acids. The junction had 13 bases not matched to a gene; V was cut back by 5 bases and J by 3 bases. This CDR3 is CASSPRLPSGNYEQYF. The CDR3 DNA reads TGTGCCAGCAGCCCCCGACTCCCCAGCGGGAACTACGAGCAGTACTTC.

The V and J genes are TRBV28 and TRBJ2-5; 15 nucleotides line up with TRBD2. The germline V gene has CDR1 MDHEN and CDR2 SYDVKM. V lost 6 bases, J lost 1 base, and 6 bases stayed unmatched. The CDR3 has 17 residues. In nucleotides, the CDR3 is TGTGCCAGCAGGATACGGACTAGCGGGAGGGCCCAAGAGACCCAGTACTTC. Protein: CASRIRTSGRAQETQYF.

The rearrangement uses TRBV6-5 and TRBJ2-7; tentative D call: TRBD2 (6 bases). Trimming stripped 0 bases from V and 2 bases from J, with 14 bases between. Germline V gene lookup returns CDR1 MNHEY and CDR2 SVGAGI. The CDR3 totals 16 residues. The CDR3 loop reads CASSYSTSGGPYEQYF. CDR3 bases: TGTGCCAGCAGTTACTCGACTTCCGGGGGTCCCTACGAGCAGTACTTC.

The chain employs TRBV6-1 and TRBJ1-4; D remains unclear. V lost 8 bases and J 8 bases, leaving 15 bases between the germline ends. Germline V gene data show CDR1 as MNHNS and CDR2 as SASEGT. CDR3 length: 13 amino acids. CDR3 nucleotide sequence: TGTGCCAGCGGATACGGCGGGGAGGAAAAACTGTTTTTT. Translated, it gives CASGYGGEEKLFF.

This clone has a single count. V usage is TRBV28 and J usage is TRBJ1-2, with 8 bases matching TRBD1. The junction had 7 bases not matched to a gene; V was cut back by 6 bases and J by 4 bases. The CDR3 runs to 14 residues. Germline V lookup: CDR1 MDHEN, CDR2 SYDVKM. The CDR3 protein is CASSQAGGAYGYTF. DNA of the CDR3: TGTGCCAGCAGCCAGGCAGGGGGCGCCTATGGCTACACCTTC.

J is TRBJ1-1 and V is TRBV7-3; possibly TRBD1 for D (6 bases). V gave up 1 base and J gave up 3 bases, with 15 bases separating them. CDR3 length: 16 residues. From germline, CDR1 is SGHTA and CDR2 FQGTGA. The CDR3 sequence is CASSLMGSGADTEAFF. As DNA, the CDR3 is TGTGCCAGCAGCTTAATGGGGTCGGGGGCGGACACTGAAGCTTTCTTT.

The V call is TRBV7-2, the J call TRBJ2-3; D might be TRBD1 or TRBD2, each matching 5 bases. Deletions cut 3 bases from V and 2 bases from J, with 18 bases between. CDR1 is SGHTA and CDR2 is FQGNSA in the germline V gene. CDR3 length: 17 amino acids. CDR3 DNA sequence: TGTGCCAGCAGCTTCCCACCGGGACGGTCGTACACAGATACGCAGTATTTT. It codes for CASSFPPGRSYTDTQYF.

This clone appeared a single time. The gene calls are TRBV7-2 and TRBJ2-1; 10 bases are a match to TRBD2. J gave up 4 bases and V 4 bases, and 4 bases lay outside the gene matches. The CDR3 runs to 15 residues. The germline V gene has CDR1 SGHTA and CDR2 FQGNSA. The DNA of the CDR3 is TGTGCCAGCAGCTCGGGACTAGCGTTTTACAATGAGCAGTTCTTC. Translation: CASSSGLAFYNEQFF.

The chain joins TRBV6-6 to TRBJ2-7; D remains unclear. Between the trimmed V and J ends, which lost 7 bases and 3 bases, there was a span of 19 bases. CDR1 MNHNY and CDR2 SVGAGI come from the germline V gene (reference sequence). The CDR3 has 15 amino acids. The CDR3 loop is CASTRLVTNGYEQYF. The CDR3 region has the DNA TGTGCCAGCACCCGCCTTGTGACCAACGGCTACGAGCAGTACTTC.

This chain joins TRBV6-6 and TRBJ2-4; 8 bases fit TRBD2. The CDR3 covers 16 residues. Germline V lookup: CDR1 MNHNY, CDR2 SVGAGI (reference sequence). J lost 1 base, V lost 5 bases, and 7 bases had no gene match. DNA for the CDR3: TGTGCCAGCAGTACCGGGACTAGTCTGGCCAAAAACATTCAGTACTTC. It yields the protein CASSTGTSLAKNIQYF.

This clone was detected a few times. The chain combines TRBV28 with TRBJ2-7; 8 nucleotides agree with TRBD1. Germline V lookup: CDR1 MDHEN, CDR2 SYDVKM. J gave up 2 bases and V 2 bases, and 5 bases lay outside the gene matches. CDR3 length: 15 residues. CDR3 region: CASSLIGQGTYEQYF. In DNA form, the CDR3 reads TGTGCCAGCAGTTTAATAGGACAGGGAACCTACGAGCAGTACTTC.

This chain joins TRBV7-3 and TRBJ1-2; D is uncertain. V lost 4 bases to trimming and J lost 0 bases, with 12 bases between them. Germline CDR1 is SGHTA and CDR2 is FQGTGA. This CDR3 contains 15 residues. The CDR3 is CASSSRHYTNYGYTF. The CDR3 bases are TGTGCCAGCAGCTCAAGGCACTATACTAACTATGGCTACACCTTC.

V and J are TRBV9 and TRBJ1-2; no reliable D call. In germline, CDR1 is SGDLS, CDR2 YYNGEE. Trimming shortened V by 0 bases and J by 4 bases, and 7 bases separated the two germline ends. The CDR3 sequence is 13 residues long. CDR3 amino acids: CASSVGQTYGYTF. The CDR3 DNA is TGTGCCAGCAGCGTAGGACAAACCTATGGCTACACCTTC.

The J gene is TRBJ2-3, the V gene TRBV28; 7 nucleotides agree with TRBD2. The V segment lost 6 bases and the J segment 0 bases; nucleotides outside the gene matches: 12. The CDR3 length is 17 residues. Germline V gives CDR1 MDHEN, CDR2 SYDVKM. The CDR3 spells CASSSAPGGSSTDTQYF. The CDR3 DNA follows: TGTGCCAGCAGCTCCGCCCCGGGGGGTTCTAGCACAGATACGCAGTATTTT.

This clone was counted a single time. CDR3 amino acids: CASSLLAGGRLQYF. CDR3 sequence (DNA): TGTGCCAGCAGCTTGCTAGCGGGCGGGAGGTTGCAGTATTTT. This chain links TRBV7-3 with TRBJ2-3; 8 bases match TRBD2. CDR1 and CDR2 from the germline V gene are SGHTA and FQGTGA. The CDR3 sequence is 14 residues long. The J segment lost 11 bases and the V segment lost 3 bases, leaving 10 bases of the junction unmatched.

As DNA, the CDR3 is TGTGCCAGCAGCCTTACCTTCTCTTACGAGCAGTACTTC. Amino acids: CASSLTFSYEQYF. This chain connects TRBV14 to TRBJ2-7; D is unclear. CDR1 and CDR2 (germline): SGHDN, FVKESK. Trimming stripped 4 bases from V and 4 bases from J, with 11 bases between. CDR3 size: 13 residues.

On this clone itself: Other DNA sequences in this specimen translate into the identical CDR3. The chain combines TRBV28 with TRBJ1-2, with TRBD1 matching over 11 bases. CDR1 is MDHEN, CDR2 SYDVKM, per germline. The CDR3 loop spans 15 amino acids. Germline trimming cut 2 bases from V and 5 bases from J; bases unmatched to any gene: 4. CDR3 sequence reads: CASSLAGTGGYGYTF. In nucleotides, the CDR3 is TGTGCCAGCAGTTTAGCAGGGACAGGGGGTTATGGCTACACCTTC.

As concerns this clone: This same CDR3 is encoded by further DNA sequences in the sample. The chain combines TRBV5-1 with TRBJ2-3; 13 bases line up with TRBD2. CDR1 is SGHRS, CDR2 YFSETQ, per germline. The CDR3 length is 16 residues. V trimming: 4 bases; J trimming: 6 bases; junction bases outside the gene matches: 8. CDR3 bases: TGCGCCAGCAGCATACTAGCGGGAGGGCCAGGGGATACGCAGTATTTT. Translating gives CASSILAGGPGDTQYF.

J is TRBJ2-5 and V is TRBV5-1; D perhaps matches TRBD2 (5 bases). The V and J ends lost 0 bases and 4 bases respectively, with 13 bases between them. Germline values: CDR1 SGHRS, CDR2 YFSETQ. CDR3 size: 15 residues. This CDR3 reads CASSLEGLAVETQYF. The CDR3, as DNA: TGCGCCAGCAGCTTGGAAGGTCTAGCAGTAGAGACCCAGTACTTC.

The rearrangement joins TRBV6-1 to TRBJ2-1, with D perhaps assigned TRBD1 or TRBD2 (6 bases each). The CDR3 covers 16 residues. V was trimmed by 5 bases and J by 0 bases, leaving 14 bases between them. Germline assignment: CDR1 MNHNS and CDR2 SASEGT. The CDR3 reads CASSQGGRVSYNEQFF. As DNA, the CDR3 is TGTGCCAGCAGTCAAGGGGGGAGAGTCTCCTACAATGAGCAGTTCTTC.

About this clone itself: The same CDR3 arises from other DNA sequences in this sample as well. The CDR3: CASSVAGRGYEQYF. The CDR3 nucleotides are TGTGCCAGCAGCGTAGCTGGGCGAGGCTACGAGCAGTACTTC. The chain uses TRBV9 and TRBJ2-7; D unresolved. Deletions cut 0 bases from V and 3 bases from J, with 10 bases between. The CDR3 consists of 14 residues. Germline CDR1 SGDLS, CDR2 YYNGEE.

The V gene is TRBV7-9, the J gene TRBJ2-3; a possible D gene is TRBD1 (5 bases). V was pared by 5 bases and J by 5 bases, with 14 bases between. This CDR3 has 14 residues. Germline loops: CDR1 SEHNR, CDR2 FQNEAQ (reference sequence). DNA for the CDR3: TGTGCCAGCAGCCTTGTGGGGCCCGGAGATACGCAGTATTTT. Its protein product is CASSLVGPGDTQYF.

The rearrangement joins TRBV5-4 to TRBJ2-1, with D possibly being TRBD2 (6 bases). CDR1 is SGHNT, CDR2 YYREEE, per germline (reference sequence). CDR3 length: 13 residues. Trimming took 1 base from V and 8 from J, leaving 10 bases between them. For the CDR3, the DNA is TGTGCCAGCAGCTTGTGGTCGGGGGATGAGCAGTTCTTC. It yields the protein CASSLWSGDEQFF.

The CDR3 protein is CASSSRRSVSGNTIYF. For the CDR3, the DNA is TGTGCCAGCAGTTCCCGGAGGTCGGTCTCTGGAAACACCATATATTTT. V gene TRBV6-6 combines with J gene TRBJ1-3; D call uncertain. Germline CDR1 MNHNY, CDR2 SVGAGI (reference sequence). The CDR3 runs 16 residues. The ends were cut back, 4 bases at V and 0 bases at J, with 13 bases in the middle.